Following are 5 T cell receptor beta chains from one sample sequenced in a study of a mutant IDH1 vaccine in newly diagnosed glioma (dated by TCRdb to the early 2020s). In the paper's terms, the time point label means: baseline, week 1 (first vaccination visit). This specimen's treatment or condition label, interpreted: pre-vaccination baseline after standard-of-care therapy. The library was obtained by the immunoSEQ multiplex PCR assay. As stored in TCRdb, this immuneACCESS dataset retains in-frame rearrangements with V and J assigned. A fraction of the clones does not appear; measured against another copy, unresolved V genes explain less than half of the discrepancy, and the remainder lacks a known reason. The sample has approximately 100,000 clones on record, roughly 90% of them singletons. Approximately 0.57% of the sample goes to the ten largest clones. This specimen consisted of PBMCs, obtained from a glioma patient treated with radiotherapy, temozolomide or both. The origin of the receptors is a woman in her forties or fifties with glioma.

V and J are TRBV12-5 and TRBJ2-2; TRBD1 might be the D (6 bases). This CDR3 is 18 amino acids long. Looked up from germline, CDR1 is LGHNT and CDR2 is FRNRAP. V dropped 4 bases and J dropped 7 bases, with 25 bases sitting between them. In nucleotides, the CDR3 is TGTGCTAGTGGTTCGAATCCCGGGACAATCGGATCGGGCGGGGAGCTGTTTTTT. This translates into CASGSNPGTIGSGGELFF. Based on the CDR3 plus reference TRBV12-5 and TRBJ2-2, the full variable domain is DARVTQTPRHKVTEMGQEVTMRCQPILGHNTVFWYRQTMMQGLELLAYFRNRAPLDDSGMPKDRFSAEMPDATLATLKIQPSEPRDSAVYFCASGSNPGTIGSGGELFFGEGSRLTVL.

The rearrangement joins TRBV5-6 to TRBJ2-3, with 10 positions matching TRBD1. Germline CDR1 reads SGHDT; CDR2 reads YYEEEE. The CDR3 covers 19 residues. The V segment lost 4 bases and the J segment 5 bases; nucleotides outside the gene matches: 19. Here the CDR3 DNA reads TGTGCCAGCAGCCCGGGGGCCGACAGGGGGCGACGGTCGTTAGATACGCAGTATTTT. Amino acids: CASSPGADRGRRSLDTQYF. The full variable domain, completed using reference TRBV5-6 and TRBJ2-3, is DAGVTQSPTHLIKTRGQQVTLRCSPKSGHDTVSWYQQALGQGPQFIFQYYEEEERQRGNFPDRFSGHQFPNYSSELNVNALLLGDSALYLCASSPGADRGRRSLDTQYFGPGTRLTVL.

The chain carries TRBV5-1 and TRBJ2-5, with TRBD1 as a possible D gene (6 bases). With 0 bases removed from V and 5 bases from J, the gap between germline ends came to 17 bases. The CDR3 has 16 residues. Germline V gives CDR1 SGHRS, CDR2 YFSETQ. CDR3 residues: CASSLAGQGQGETQYF. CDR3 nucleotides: TGCGCCAGCAGCTTGGCCGGCCAGGGGCAGGGTGAGACCCAGTACTTC.

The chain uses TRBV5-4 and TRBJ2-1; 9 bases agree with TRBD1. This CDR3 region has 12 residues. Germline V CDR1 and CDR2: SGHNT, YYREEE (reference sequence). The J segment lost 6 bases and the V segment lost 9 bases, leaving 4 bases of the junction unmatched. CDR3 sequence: CAIGTGRNEQFF. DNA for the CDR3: TGTGCCATAGGGACAGGGCGCAATGAGCAGTTCTTC.

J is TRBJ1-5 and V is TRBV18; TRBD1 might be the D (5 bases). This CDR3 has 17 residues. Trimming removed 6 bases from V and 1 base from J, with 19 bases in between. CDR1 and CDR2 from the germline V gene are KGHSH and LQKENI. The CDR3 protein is CASSFSEGTGSNQPQHF. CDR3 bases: TGTGCCAGCTCCTTCTCGGAGGGGACCGGGAGCAATCAGCCCCAGCATTTT.